The rows below give T cell receptor beta chains drawn from one sample of a study of T cells in Graves' hyperthyroidism and ophthalmopathy. TCRdb redid the calling of the multiplex PCR reads with MiXCR, one entry per CDR3 protein. The sample holds hundreds of thousands of distinct CDR3 sequences, around 21% seen once. Source material: blood. These receptors were taken from a man aged 25 to 40 with Graves' ophthalmopathy. The CDR3 runs from the conserved cysteine through the conserved F or W. D genes are given only for firm matches. Not all rows give a size; the values are once, few, many and, for expanded clones, a class.

J gene,D gene,V gene,clone size,CDR3 DNA,CDR3 protein
TRBJ2-5,.,TRBV20-1,few,TGCAGTGCTAGAGAGGGAGCGGGCCAGGAGACCCAGTACTTC,CSAREGAGQETQYF
TRBJ1-1,TRBD1,TRBV9,.,TGTGCCAGCAGCGTAGGGGGACAGCTGAACACTGAAGCTTTCTTT,CASSVGGQLNTEAFF
TRBJ2-3,TRBD2,TRBV5-1,.,TGCGCCAGCAGCGGATTTAGCGGGGAAAGCACAGATACGCAGTATTTT,CASSGFSGESTDTQYF
TRBJ2-2,.,TRBV28,few,TGTGCCAGCAGCCCTGCTCACATAAACACCGGGGAGCTGTTTTTT,CASSPAHINTGELFF
TRBJ2-1,.,TRBV19,.,TGTGCCAGTAGTAGCTTACTAGGAGATGAGCAGTTCTTC,CASSSLLGDEQFF
TRBJ1-1,.,TRBV30,few,TGTGCCTGGAGTCAATTAAGGATACAGGGCACTGAAGCTCTCTTT,CAWSQLRIQGTEALF
TRBJ2-5,TRBD1,TRBV19,.,TGTGCCAGTAGTCCCGGAGGACAGGGCCAAGAGACCCAGTACTTC,CASSPGGQGQETQYF
TRBJ2-1,TRBD2,TRBV28,many,TGTGCCAGCAGTCCAACTAGCGGGACTAACAATGAGCAGTTCTTC,CASSPTSGTNNEQFF
TRBJ2-3,.,TRBV30,many,TGTGCCTGGAGGGGGACTCTCACCACAGATACGCAGTATTTT,CAWRGTLTTDTQYF
TRBJ2-1,.,TRBV7-2,many,TGTGCCAGCAGCCCGAGACAGGCAGCACAGTTCTTC,CASSPRQAAQFF
TRBJ2-7,TRBD2,TRBV5-1,few,TGCGCCAGCACCATGCTTGGGAAGCGGGAGGGCCTCACCTACGAGCAGTACTTC,CASTMLGKREGLTYEQYF
TRBJ1-4,.,TRBV11-2,.,TGTGCCAGCAGCGCCCAGGGTATTCGGAATGAAAAACTGTTTTTT,CASSAQGIRNEKLFF
TRBJ2-3,TRBD2,TRBV12-3/TRBV12-4,many,TGTGCCAGCAGTCGACGGACTAGCATAACGCAGTATTTT,CASSRRTSITQYF
TRBJ1-1,.,TRBV6-4,few,TGTGCCAGCAGCCTCCAAGGGACGGCCGGACACTCTGAAGCTTTCTTT,CASSLQGTAGHSEAFF
TRBJ1-1,.,TRBV20-1,few,TGCAGTGGAGACTCGAACACTGAAGCTTTCTTT,CSGDSNTEAFF
TRBJ1-2,TRBD1,TRBV20-1,few,TGCAGTGCAGTTCGCCCCGGGACAGATTATGGCTACACCTTC,CSAVRPGTDYGYTF
TRBJ2-2,.,TRBV18,few,TGTGCCAGCTCACTCGACACTACCGGGGAGCTGTTTTTT,CASSLDTTGELFF
TRBJ1-2,TRBD1,TRBV28,.,TGTGCCGGCAGTTTGAGAGGGGGCAACTTTAACTATGGCTACACCTTC,CAGSLRGGNFNYGYTF
TRBJ2-3,.,TRBV11-2,many,TGTGCCAGCAGCTTAGGTCAGGGGCCACTAGATACGCAGTATTTT,CASSLGQGPLDTQYF
TRBJ2-5,.,TRBV12-3/TRBV12-4,.,TGTGCCAGCAGCCAAGGGGTGTTCCAAGAGACCCAGTACTTC,CASSQGVFQETQYF